Sequencing of this T cell receptor (beta chain) was carried out in a study of T cells in Graves' hyperthyroidism and ophthalmopathy. The CDR3 regions of TCR beta were amplified from RNA transcripts. HTBI primers drove first-round RT-PCR of the TCR CDR3. TCRdb re-called the multiplex PCR reads through MiXCR, storing one row per CDR3 protein. The data show a few hundred thousand distinct CDR3 sequences, with less than 20% seen just once and 40% to 45% held by the top ten. This CDR3 spans 15 amino acids. V was pared by 5 bases and J by 1 base, with 5 bases of the junction left unmatched. Germline V CDR1 and CDR2: LGHNT, FRNRAP. Fresh peripheral blood, around 10 ml, yielded the PBMCs. This clonotype showed up many times.

The chain is built from TRBV12-5 and TRBJ2-3, with 8 positions matching TRBD2. Sequenced input: blood. The receptor was derived from a young man with Graves' ophthalmopathy. This CDR3 is CASGPPAGGTDTQYF. The CDR3 nucleotides read TGTGCTAGTGGTCCACCAGCGGGGGGCACAGATACGCAGTATTTT.